This T cell receptor beta chain was profiled in a study of Graves' ophthalmopathy and Graves' hyperthyroidism. Amplified TCR beta CDR3 regions were obtained using RNA transcripts as template. An opening RT-PCR round employed HTBI primers and preceded a second-round multiplex PCR. TCRdb passed the multiplex PCR reads through MiXCR, listing each CDR3 protein once. The sample contains some 240,000 distinct CDR3 sequences, 45% to 55% of which appear only once. CDR3 length equals 13 residues. With V trimmed by 8 bases and J by 7 bases, 5 bases remained unmatched. Germline assignment: CDR1 ENHRY and CDR2 SYGVKD.

The clonotype was recovered from an adult man with Graves' ophthalmopathy. The sample taken for sequencing was peripheral blood. The chain has TRBV10-3 and TRBJ2-1; TRBD1 matches 10 bases. In DNA form, the CDR3 reads TGTGCCATCGGTAGACAGGGGGCGAATGAGCAGTTCTTC. This gives the protein CAIGRQGANEQFF.